This entry lists 16 T cell receptor beta chains sequenced from one sample in a study of T-cell memory formation after mild COVID-19 (dated by TCRdb to the early 2020s). The method behind the library was 5' RACE. The listed sequencing device is Illumina NovaSeq 6000. TCRdb reworked the public reads: Q25 trimming with fastp, MiXCR clone assembly, productive beta chains retained. Rows with one shared CDR3 protein collapse into an entry with the most common genes and DNA. The sample table records 150,000 to 200,000 distinct CDR3 sequences; around a tenth of these occur just once. The ten biggest clones cover about 3.8% of the sample. The sample taken for sequencing was PBMCs or a T cell subset sorted from them (not recorded which). The receptors were gathered from a man aged 18 to 30 who had mild COVID-19 (a few samples of this study predate the infection). The sample titles of this study are shuffled in the database, so cell type and time point are left out; the donor was told from shared clones.

This clonotype was seen more than once but under ten times. The genes are TRBV29-1 and TRBJ2-3; 7 bases line up with TRBD1. CDR1 SQVTM and CDR2 ANQGSEA come from the germline V gene. Trimming removed 4 bases from V and 6 bases from J; junction bases left unmatched: 1. There are 11 residues in the CDR3. The CDR3 protein is CSVGRGDTQYF. The CDR3 nucleotides read TGCAGCGTTGGCAGGGGGGATACGCAGTATTTT.

This clonotype was seen more than once but under ten times. CDR3 bases: TGCAGTGCTAGAGTCCCAGGGGTGGAGGGCTACACCTTC. It codes for CSARVPGVEGYTF. This chain connects TRBV20-1 to TRBJ1-2, with D possibly being TRBD1 (6 bases). The CDR3 is made up of 13 amino acids. Trimming pared 1 base from V and 8 bases from J, leaving 14 bases between. In germline, CDR1 is DFQATT, CDR2 SNEGSKA (reference sequence).

This clonotype has a handful of counts. The genes are TRBV4-3 and TRBJ1-1; D uncertain. Germline values: CDR1 LGHNA, CDR2 YSLEER. Trimming removed 0 bases at V and 8 bases at J, with 16 bases between. The CDR3 is made up of 15 amino acids. The CDR3 region is CASSQDPWAAGEAFF. The CDR3 bases are TGCGCCAGCAGCCAAGACCCTTGGGCAGCGGGGGAAGCTTTCTTT.

J is TRBJ1-5 and V is TRBV10-3, with D possibly TRBD1 on 6 matching bases. V shed 1 base and J shed 1 base, with 11 bases lying between them. This CDR3 region has 16 residues. Germline V lookup: CDR1 ENHRY, CDR2 SYGVKD. The CDR3 DNA is TGTGCCATCAGTGAGTGGGGGCGGAAAAGCAATCAGCCCCAGCATTTT. This gives the protein CAISEWGRKSNQPQHF.

This clonotype was counted between two and nine times. J is TRBJ2-1 and V is TRBV5-8; D not resolved. Germline-derived CDR1 and CDR2 are SGHTS and YDEGEE. The CDR3 has 13 amino acids. V lost 4 bases and J 7 bases, leaving 12 bases between the germline ends. The CDR3 loop reads CASSPLLVNEQFF. CDR3 in DNA: TGTGCCAGCAGCCCACTTCTAGTAAATGAGCAGTTCTTC.

This clonotype was found many times. The chain carries TRBV5-4 and TRBJ2-7, with D hard to call. This CDR3 region has 13 residues. Between the trimmed V and J ends, which lost 2 bases and 1 base, there was a span of 7 bases. The germline CDR1 and CDR2 sequences are SGHNT and YYREEE (reference sequence). This CDR3 reads CASSFPESYEQYF. In nucleotides, the CDR3 is TGTGCCAGCAGCTTCCCAGAGTCCTACGAGCAGTACTTC. Complete variable domain (other parts from reference TRBV5-4 and TRBJ2-7): ETGVTQSPTHLIKTRGQQVTLRCSSQSGHNTVSWYQQALGQGPQFIFQYYREEENGRGNFPPRFSGLQFPNYSSELNVNALELDDSALYLCASSFPESYEQYFGPGTRLTVT.

This rearrangement joins TRBV2 to TRBJ2-7; D unclear. The V gene lost 4 bases and the J gene lost 3 bases, with 16 bases spanning the gap. Looked up from germline, CDR1 is SNHLY and CDR2 is FYNNEI. The CDR3 loop spans 15 amino acids. The CDR3 loop is CASSVGQAAYYEQYF. The CDR3 coding sequence is TGTGCCAGCAGTGTTGGGCAGGCCGCCTACTACGAGCAGTACTTC.

This clonotype was detected many times. The V call is TRBV4-3, the J call TRBJ1-2; D is uncertain. The length of the CDR3 is 15 residues. V gave up 2 bases and J gave up 0 bases, with 10 bases separating them. Germline loops: CDR1 LGHNA, CDR2 YSLEER. The CDR3 DNA sequence: TGCGCCAGCAGCCAACTCGGAGGGACTAACTATGGCTACACCTTC. The encoded protein is CASSQLGGTNYGYTF.

This clonotype was counted only a few times. Here the CDR3 DNA reads TGCAGTGCTCCCGGGGCCGGGGAAGATACGCAGTATTTT. Encoded protein: CSAPGAGEDTQYF. The chain couples TRBV20-1 to TRBJ2-3; either TRBD1 or TRBD2 may supply D (5 bases each). The CDR3 is 13 amino acids. Per the germline V gene, CDR1 is DFQATT and CDR2 is SNEGSKA (reference sequence). The V gene lost 5 bases and the J gene lost 5 bases, with 14 bases spanning the gap.

The chain recombines TRBV7-9 with TRBJ2-1; no reliable D call. This CDR3 has 14 amino acids. V lost 2 bases to trimming and J lost 8 bases, with 13 bases between them. Germline lookup yields CDR1 SEHNR and CDR2 FQNEAQ (reference sequence). The CDR3 bases are TGTGCCAGCAGCTTATCTTCAGTTCTGGATGAGCAGTTCTTC. It is translated as CASSLSSVLDEQFF.

This clonotype was picked up many times. This chain connects TRBV11-2 to TRBJ1-1; tentatively, D is TRBD1 (6 bases). Germline V gene sequence: CDR1 SGHAT, CDR2 FQNNGV. V was pared by 5 bases and J by 1 base, with 11 bases between. The CDR3 spans 14 residues. CDR3 DNA: TGTGCCAGCAGCCTCCTAGGGGGGAACACTGAAGCTTTCTTT. The encoded protein is CASSLLGGNTEAFF.

The table lists this clonotype with a few counts. The rearrangement uses TRBV5-1 and TRBJ1-1; 7 bases are a match to TRBD1. After removal of 4 bases from V and 4 bases from J, the junction contained 10 bases not matched to a gene. The germline gives CDR1 SGHRS, CDR2 YFSETQ. The CDR3 has 15 residues. Here the CDR3 DNA reads TGCGCCAGCAGCGATCAAGGGGGCCGGATCACTGAAGCTTTCTTT. It encodes CASSDQGGRITEAFF.

This clonotype has just a few counts. The rearrangement uses TRBV7-9 and TRBJ1-1; 7 nucleotides align to TRBD1. This CDR3 spans 15 amino acids. CDR1 SEHNR and CDR2 FQNEAQ come from the germline V gene (reference sequence). Unmatched junction bases numbered 6, after V lost 5 bases and J lost 0 bases. The CDR3 here is CASSRTGEMNTEAFF. The CDR3 nucleotides are TGTGCCAGCAGCCGAACAGGGGAAATGAACACTGAAGCTTTCTTT.

This chain joins TRBV7-2 and TRBJ2-3; D gene unclear. Between the trimmed V and J ends, which lost 5 bases and 6 bases, there was a span of 12 bases. Germline loops: CDR1 SGHTA, CDR2 FQGNSA. The CDR3 has 13 amino acids. DNA for the CDR3: TGTGCCAGCAGCCCCAGGCTAGGGGATACGCAGTATTTT. Translating gives CASSPRLGDTQYF. Full variable domain (outside the CDR3, taken from reference TRBV7-2 and TRBJ2-3): GAGVSQSPSNKVTEKGKDVELRCDPISGHTALYWYRQSLGQGLEFLIYFQGNSAPDKSGLPSDRFSAERTGGSVSTLTIQRTQQEDSAVYLCASSPRLGDTQYFGPGTRLTVL.

The gene calls are TRBV18 and TRBJ2-1; TRBD2 might be the D (5 bases). V lost 4 bases, J lost 10 bases, and 14 bases lay in between. Looked up from germline, CDR1 is KGHSH and CDR2 is LQKENI. The CDR3 is 13 amino acids. The DNA for the CDR3 is TGTGCCAGCTCACGGACGGACTCAAGGGAGCAGTTCTTC. It encodes CASSRTDSREQFF.

There are a few counts of this clonotype. The chain links TRBV7-2 to TRBJ2-7; D uncertain. The germline CDR1 and CDR2 sequences are SGHTA and FQGNSA. V was cut by 2 bases and J by 0 bases, with 8 bases left in between. This CDR3 is built from 14 residues. The CDR3 sequence is CASSLTRSSYEQYV. In DNA form, the CDR3 reads TGTGCCAGCAGCTTAACCAGGAGCTCCTACGAGCAGTACGTC.